The 23 T cell receptor beta chains presented below share a single source sample, sequenced in a study of blood T cells in healthy people across ages. Combining a sample-barcoded 5' primer with a J-beta primer mix, a second PCR ran for 7 to 11 cycles. TCRdb recomputed calls from the 5' RACE reads with MiXCR, one row per CDR3 protein. There are fewer than 700,000 distinct CDR3 sequences in the sample; around 50% occur only once, and 20% to 25% lies in the top ten. Sequenced input: blood. These receptors were obtained from a man older than 75 in good health.

This clonotype was counted only a few times. The chain has TRBV14 and TRBJ2-5, with 9 bases lining up with TRBD2. The tail of the sequence fits TRBJ2-7 better, so the J call may be wrong. There are 17 residues in the CDR3. The germline V gene has CDR1 SGHDN and CDR2 FVKESK. The CDR3 nucleotides read TGTGCCAGCAGCCAAACCACTGTAGCGGGAGATACATACGAGCAGTACTTC. It encodes CASSQTTVAGDTYEQYF.

The rearrangement links TRBV9 to TRBJ2-1; TRBD2 matches 7 bases. With 4 bases clipped from V and 2 bases from J, the junction kept 12 bases outside the gene matches. Germline V lookup: CDR1 SGDLS, CDR2 YYNGEE. The CDR3 totals 17 residues. The DNA for the CDR3 is TGTGCCAGCAGCCCCATAACGGTGGGGGGGGCCTACAATGAGCAGTTCTTC. Its translation is CASSPITVGGAYNEQFF.

This clonotype has more than one count but fewer than ten. The rearrangement uses TRBV28 and TRBJ2-5; D unclear. The CDR3 runs 11 residues. The germline CDR1 and CDR2 sequences are MDHEN and SYDVKM. Trimming took 6 bases from V and 3 from J, leaving 5 bases between them. The CDR3, as DNA: TGTGCCAGCAGGCTGGAAGAGACCCAGTACTTC. Translation gives CASRLEETQYF.

This clonotype was found a few times. The J gene is TRBJ1-4, the V gene TRBV2; 8 bases agree with TRBD1. CDR3 length equals 16 residues. The V segment lost 2 bases and the J segment 12 bases; nucleotides outside the gene matches: 14. In germline, CDR1 is SNHLY, CDR2 FYNNEI. In DNA, the CDR3 is TGTGCCAGCAGTGAATCGGGGGGACAGGTCTTTCGGGAACTGTTTTTT. This codes for CASSESGGQVFRELFF.

This clonotype showed up just a few times. This chain uses TRBV7-2 with TRBJ2-1; 8 nucleotides agree with TRBD2. Looked up from germline, CDR1 is SGHTA and CDR2 is FQGNSA. CDR3 length: 16 amino acids. Trimming took 5 bases from V and 4 from J; bases not matched to a gene: 10. In nucleotides, the CDR3 is TGTGCCAGCAGCGCCAGACTAGCGAGGACGTACAATGAGCAGTTCTTC. Translated, it gives CASSARLARTYNEQFF.

This chain links TRBV20-1 with TRBJ2-1, with TRBD2 matching 9 bases. The CDR3 totals 15 residues. The J segment lost 4 bases and the V segment lost 6 bases, leaving 10 bases of the junction unmatched. From germline, CDR1 is DFQATT and CDR2 SNEGSKA (reference sequence). CDR3 nucleotide sequence: TGCAGTGCGAGGGACGGCCTAGCGGGGTACAATGAGCAGTTCTTC. This sequence encodes CSARDGLAGYNEQFF.

The chain employs TRBV20-1 and TRBJ2-3, with D hard to call. The CDR3 length is 15 residues. V was pared by 5 bases and J by 2 bases, with 17 bases between. Per germline, CDR1 DFQATT and CDR2 SNEGSKA (reference sequence). The CDR3 region has the DNA TGCAGTGCTCAAACGGACCAGGAGTACACAGATACGCAGTATTTT. Residues: CSAQTDQEYTDTQYF.

This clonotype was seen a handful of times. The CDR3 nucleotides are TGTGCCAGCAGCCCGGGACCAAACACCGGGGAGCTGTTTTTT. Amino acid sequence: CASSPGPNTGELFF. The chain uses TRBV6-5 and TRBJ2-2; D may correspond to TRBD1 or TRBD2 (5 bases each). CDR1 and CDR2 from the germline V gene are MNHEY and SVGAGI. This CDR3 has 14 residues. The V end was cut by 6 bases, the J end by 2 bases, with 10 bases between.

This clonotype appeared a few times. The V call is TRBV30, the J call TRBJ2-4; D remains unclear. The CDR3 is made up of 12 amino acids. Germline CDR1 is GTSNPN and CDR2 is SVGIG (reference sequence). V was clipped by 2 bases and J by 6 bases, with 8 bases between them. CDR3 coding DNA: TGTGCCTGGAGTTCGAGCCCAAACATTCAGTACTTC. It translates to CAWSSSPNIQYF.

This clonotype was observed many times. The chain employs TRBV29-1 and TRBJ1-5, with D tentatively TRBD1 (6 bases). Trimming removed 6 bases at V and 4 bases at J, with 10 bases between. Germline lookup yields CDR1 SQVTM and CDR2 ANQGSEA. CDR3 length equals 12 residues. The CDR3 loop is CSVQGYNQPQHF. The CDR3 DNA reads TGCAGCGTGCAGGGGTATAATCAGCCCCAGCATTTT.

The gene calls are TRBV6-1 and TRBJ1-2, with D perhaps matching TRBD1 (6 bases). V was cut by 0 bases and J by 9 bases, with 14 bases left in between. CDR1 and CDR2 from the germline V gene are MNHNS and SASEGT. The CDR3 has 14 residues. The chain's CDR3 is CASSEARGGLSYTF. The CDR3 nucleotides read TGTGCCAGCAGTGAAGCGAGGGGGGGGCTCAGCTACACCTTC.

The chain is built from TRBV10-3 and TRBJ2-5, with 10 positions matching TRBD1. V trimming: 3 bases; J trimming: 2 bases; junction bases outside the gene matches: 6. The length of the CDR3 is 16 residues. Germline CDR1 and CDR2: ENHRY and SYGVKD. The CDR3 reads CAISDPGQGPQETQYF. The CDR3 DNA reads TGTGCCATCAGTGACCCGGGACAGGGGCCACAAGAGACCCAGTACTTC.

The chain combines TRBV5-1 with TRBJ1-3, with 10 positions matching TRBD1. V was clipped by 4 bases and J by 5 bases; unmatched bases: 6. Germline CDR1 and CDR2: SGHRS and YFSETQ. CDR3 length: 15 residues. The CDR3 spells CASSTDRGPRNTIYF. DNA for the CDR3: TGCGCCAGCAGCACCGACAGGGGGCCGAGAAACACCATATATTTT. Drawing the rest from reference TRBV5-1 and TRBJ1-3, the complete variable domain is KAGVTQTPRYLIKTRGQQVTLSCSPISGHRSVSWYQQTPGQGLQFLFEYFSETQRNKGNFPGRFSGRQFSNSRSEMNVSTLELGDSALYLCASSTDRGPRNTIYFGEGSWLTVV.

There are a few counts of this clonotype. V is TRBV20-1 and J is TRBJ2-7, with 8 bases fitting TRBD2. The CDR3 length is 15 residues. In germline, CDR1 is DFQATT, CDR2 SNEGSKA (reference sequence). With V trimmed by 3 bases and J by 2 bases, 9 bases remained unmatched. CDR3 in DNA: TGCAGTGCTAGGAACCCCCTAGCGGGTGCCTACGAGCAGTACTTC. Amino acids: CSARNPLAGAYEQYF.

The V call is TRBV29-1, the J call TRBJ2-7; D possibly corresponds to TRBD2 (6 bases). V was pared by 4 bases and J by 7 bases, with 17 bases between. The length of the CDR3 is 13 residues. CDR1 is SQVTM, CDR2 ANQGSEA, per germline. CDR3 sequence (DNA): TGCAGCGTTGGAGGCGGGACGCCTGGTGAGCAGTACTTC. Protein: CSVGGGTPGEQYF.

In its sample, this clonotype was seen a few times. The V gene is TRBV27, the J gene TRBJ1-5, with D possibly being TRBD1 (6 bases). CDR3 length: 16 amino acids. Trimming cost V 5 bases and J 3 bases, with 17 bases left between them. In germline, CDR1 is MNHEY, CDR2 SMNVEV (reference sequence). CDR3 residues: CASSRGGGGNNQPQHF. CDR3 nucleotides: TGTGCCAGCAGTCGCGGAGGGGGGGGAAACAATCAGCCCCAGCATTTT.

This clonotype came up a few times. The chain is built from TRBV5-1 and TRBJ1-2; TRBD1 is a possible D gene (6 bases). Trimming shortened V by 1 base and J by 4 bases, and 11 bases separated the two germline ends. This CDR3 region has 14 residues. Per the germline V gene, CDR1 is SGHRS and CDR2 is YFSETQ. CDR3: CASSLRDTSYGYTF. The CDR3 DNA follows: TGCGCCAGCAGCTTGAGGGACACAAGCTATGGCTACACCTTC.

The genes are TRBV27 and TRBJ1-5; the match to TRBD1 covers 7 bases. Trimming at V came to 6 bases and at J to 3 bases, leaving 11 bases not matched to a gene. Per the germline V gene, CDR1 is MNHEY and CDR2 is SMNVEV (reference sequence). CDR3 length equals 16 residues. The CDR3: CASSLGQPALNQPQHF. The CDR3 bases are TGTGCCAGCAGCTTGGGACAGCCTGCCCTCAATCAGCCCCAGCATTTT.

This clonotype has ten or more counts. The rearrangement links TRBV6-6 to TRBJ2-7; the D is unclear. This CDR3 contains 15 residues. Trimming removed 5 bases from V and 0 bases from J, with 14 bases in between. Germline-derived CDR1 and CDR2 are MNHNY and SVGAGI (reference sequence). The CDR3 region is CASSPADTTSYEQYF. In DNA, the CDR3 is TGTGCCAGCAGTCCTGCCGACACCACCTCCTACGAGCAGTACTTC.

Only a few counts were recorded for this clonotype. The chain is built from TRBV29-1 and TRBJ1-2; 7 nucleotides align to TRBD1. CDR1 SQVTM and CDR2 ANQGSEA come from the germline V gene. This CDR3 is built from 12 residues. V was clipped by 7 bases and J by 6 bases; unmatched bases: 8. The CDR3 protein is CSGWVGGDGYTF. The CDR3 nucleotides read TGCAGCGGGTGGGTAGGGGGCGATGGCTACACCTTC.

The chain employs TRBV20-1 and TRBJ2-5; 7 nucleotides align to TRBD2. CDR1 and CDR2 (germline): DFQATT, SNEGSKA (reference sequence). This CDR3 spans 13 amino acids. V lost 3 bases, J lost 3 bases, and 4 bases stayed unmatched. The CDR3 DNA reads TGCAGTGCTAGGGAGGCGGGAGAAGAGACCCAGTACTTC. It translates to CSAREAGEETQYF.

V is TRBV7-2 and J is TRBJ2-5; D possibly corresponds to TRBD2 (6 bases). The better agreement between TRBJ2-7 and the DNA end casts doubt on the J call. Germline CDR1 and CDR2: SGHTA and FQGNSA. The length of the CDR3 is 15 residues. CDR3 DNA sequence: TGTGCCAGCAGCTTAGCCGGGGGAGATAACTACGAGCAGTACTTC. This encodes CASSLAGGDNYEQYF.

The chain joins TRBV15 to TRBJ2-1, with 7 bases lining up with TRBD1. Germline values: CDR1 LNHNV, CDR2 YYDKDF (reference sequence). With V trimmed by 3 bases and J by 8 bases, 4 bases remained unmatched. The CDR3 contains 13 residues. CDR3 in amino acids: CATSRGTVDEQFF. The DNA of the CDR3 is TGTGCCACCAGCAGGGGGACAGTGGATGAGCAGTTCTTC.